This is a list of T cell receptor beta chains from one sample in a study of blood T cells in healthy people across ages. TCRdb ran MiXCR on the 5' RACE reads and lists one entry per CDR3 protein. This sample has roughly 1,700,000 distinct CDR3 sequences, with 28% found just once. The material sequenced was blood. The receptors originated from a woman aged 25 to 45 in good health. Each CDR3 is given with its conserved first and last residue. A D gene is named only where the DNA matches it firmly. Clone size is given for some rows only: seen once, a few or many times, or a class if the clone is expanded.

size: .
D: .
V: TRBV12-5
J: TRBJ2-3
DNA: TGTGCTAGTGGTTTGGGGCAGGGGACAGATACGCAGTATTTT
CDR3: CASGLGQGTDTQYF

size: few
D: TRBD2
V: TRBV30
J: TRBJ2-4
DNA: TGTGCCTCGACGGGGGGATCCAAAAACATTCAGTACTTC
CDR3: CASTGGSKNIQYF

size: .
D: .
V: TRBV27
J: TRBJ1-2
DNA: TGTGCCAGCAGCCTGGGGTACCGTTCGGGCCACACCTTC
CDR3: CASSLGYRSGHTF

size: few
D: TRBD2
V: TRBV24-1
J: TRBJ2-4
DNA: TGTGCCACCAGTGATGGCCGGGGGGGAAACATTCAGTACTTC
CDR3: CATSDGRGGNIQYF

size: few
D: TRBD1
V: TRBV5-1
J: TRBJ1-2
DNA: TGCGCCAGCAGCGGCGAATTCCGGGACAGAGGAAACTATGGCTACACCTTC
CDR3: CASSGEFRDRGNYGYTF

size: few
D: .
V: TRBV20-1
J: TRBJ1-5
DNA: TGCAGTGCGGGACGGAACAATCAGCCCCAGCATTTT
CDR3: CSAGRNNQPQHF

size: few
D: .
V: TRBV30
J: TRBJ1-1
DNA: TGTGCCTGGAGGTCCCGGGGCGGGAACACTGAAGCTTTCTTT
CDR3: CAWRSRGGNTEAFF

size: few
D: TRBD1
V: TRBV2
J: TRBJ2-1
DNA: TGTGCCAGCTTGGGACAGGGTGGTCACAATGAGCAGTTCTTC
CDR3: CASLGQGGHNEQFF

size: few
D: TRBD1
V: TRBV7-9
J: TRBJ1-2
DNA: TGTGCCAGCAGCTTAGCGGACAGGGGAGACTATGGCTACACCTTC
CDR3: CASSLADRGDYGYTF

size: many
D: TRBD1
V: TRBV2
J: TRBJ2-3
DNA: TGTGCCAGCAGGGACAGGGGAGATACGCAGTATTTT
CDR3: CASRDRGDTQYF

size: .
D: .
V: TRBV5-4
J: TRBJ1-1
DNA: TGTGCCAGCAGCGTTTACAGGGTGAACACTGAAGCTTTCTTT
CDR3: CASSVYRVNTEAFF

size: many
D: .
V: TRBV29-1
J: TRBJ2-3
DNA: TGCAGCGTTGTAAGCCAGAGCACAGATACGCAGTATTTT
CDR3: CSVVSQSTDTQYF

size: many
D: .
V: TRBV12-3/TRBV12-4
J: TRBJ2-5
DNA: TGTGCCAGCAGTTTCAGTTCCGGGGGTTGGGAGACCCAGTACTTC
CDR3: CASSFSSGGWETQYF

size: few
D: .
V: TRBV9
J: TRBJ2-5
DNA: TGTGCCAGCAGCTCCACTCTGACAGGTCAAGAGACCCAGTACTTC
CDR3: CASSSTLTGQETQYF

size: .
D: .
V: TRBV5-5
J: TRBJ1-1
DNA: TGTGCCAGCAGCCCACTAACAGGTATGAACACTGAAGCTTTCTTT
CDR3: CASSPLTGMNTEAFF

size: .
D: .
V: TRBV12-3/TRBV12-4
J: TRBJ1-4
DNA: TGTGCCAGCAGAACGTCGGGGGGTAATGAAAAACTGTTTTTT
CDR3: CASRTSGGNEKLFF

size: .
D: TRBD1
V: TRBV7-2
J: TRBJ2-1
DNA: TGTGCCAGCAACCTAGCACCGGGACAGGGGAATGAGCAGTTCTTC
CDR3: CASNLAPGQGNEQFF

size: .
D: .
V: TRBV2
J: TRBJ1-6
DNA: TGTGCCAGCATTAACCCGGGAGCACCCCTCCACTTT
CDR3: CASINPGAPLHF

size: .
D: TRBD2
V: TRBV9
J: TRBJ2-1
DNA: TGTGCCAGCAGCGCACTAGCGGGAGATGAGCAGTTCTTC
CDR3: CASSALAGDEQFF

size: few
D: TRBD2
V: TRBV28
J: TRBJ2-5
DNA: TGTGCCAGCAGTTCACTAGCGGGGGGGCTGGAGACCCAGTACTTC
CDR3: CASSSLAGGLETQYF

size: many
D: .
V: TRBV4-1
J: TRBJ2-7
DNA: TGCGCCAGCAGCCAAGATCCCGGGGGATTCTACGAGCAGTACTTC
CDR3: CASSQDPGGFYEQYF

size: few
D: .
V: TRBV12-3/TRBV12-4
J: TRBJ1-1
DNA: TGTGCCAGCAGCCGACGGCAAGCTGAAGCTTTCTTT
CDR3: CASSRRQAEAFF

size: many
D: .
V: TRBV29-1
J: TRBJ1-5
DNA: TGCAGCGTCGAAACGGCACGAGGGCAGCCCCAGCATTTT
CDR3: CSVETARGQPQHF

size: .
D: .
V: TRBV19
J: TRBJ1-5
DNA: TGTGCCAGTAGTATACTTTGGCAGCCCCAGCATTTT
CDR3: CASSILWQPQHF

size: many
D: .
V: TRBV9
J: TRBJ2-3
DNA: TGTGCCAGCAGCGAGAGCGGATATACGCAGTATTTT
CDR3: CASSESGYTQYF

size: few
D: .
V: TRBV3-1
J: TRBJ2-7
DNA: TGTGCCAGCAGCCGCCAACCGGGGGAGCAGTACTTC
CDR3: CASSRQPGEQYF

size: .
D: TRBD1
V: TRBV6-2/TRBV6-3
J: TRBJ2-7
DNA: TGTGCCGGCAGAGACCCGGGACAGTCCTACGAGCAGTACTTC
CDR3: CAGRDPGQSYEQYF

size: many
D: .
V: TRBV28
J: TRBJ2-7
DNA: TGTGCCAGCAGTACTATGGGGCCTTACGAGCAGTACTTC
CDR3: CASSTMGPYEQYF

size: .
D: TRBD2
V: TRBV20-1
J: TRBJ2-1
DNA: TGCAGTGCTGAACTAGCGGGGGGGTTTAATGAGCAGTTCTTC
CDR3: CSAELAGGFNEQFF

size: .
D: .
V: TRBV12-3/TRBV12-4
J: TRBJ2-1
DNA: TGTGCCAGCAGTTACGGACGGGAATACCTCTCCTACGAGCAGTTCTTC
CDR3: CASSYGREYLSYEQFF

size: few
D: TRBD2
V: TRBV9
J: TRBJ2-3
DNA: TGTGCCAGCAGCCCTCGACTAGCGGGAGAGGTGGATACGCAGTATTTT
CDR3: CASSPRLAGEVDTQYF

size: many
D: .
V: TRBV7-9
J: TRBJ2-4
DNA: TGTGCCAGCAGCTTAGACAGGGTGACCAAAAACATTCAGTACTTC
CDR3: CASSLDRVTKNIQYF

size: .
D: TRBD1
V: TRBV11-2
J: TRBJ2-3
DNA: TGTGCCAGCAGCCTACAGGCACAGGGGGCCACAGATACGCAGTATTTT
CDR3: CASSLQAQGATDTQYF

size: once
D: .
V: TRBV20-1
J: TRBJ2-2
DNA: TGCAGTGCTAACTTCCTAGGGGAGATGTTTTTT
CDR3: CSANFLGEMFF

size: few
D: .
V: TRBV7-9
J: TRBJ2-5
DNA: TGTGCCAGCAGCTTGGTTATCCCCCAAGAGACCCAGTACTTC
CDR3: CASSLVIPQETQYF

size: .
D: .
V: TRBV11-2
J: TRBJ2-1
DNA: TGTGCCAGCAGCTTAGACTTGGTGCAGGGAGGCAATGAGCAGTTCTTC
CDR3: CASSLDLVQGGNEQFF

size: many
D: TRBD2
V: TRBV6-1
J: TRBJ2-7
DNA: TGTGCCAGCAGCCTCTCCGGGGGAGGGGCCGAGCAGTACTTC
CDR3: CASSLSGGGAEQYF

size: .
D: .
V: TRBV20-1
J: TRBJ1-5
DNA: TGCAGTGCTAGAGCGGGTGGGCACAATCAGCCCCGGCATTTT
CDR3: CSARAGGHNQPRHF

size: .
D: .
V: TRBV20-1
J: TRBJ2-5
DNA: TGCAGTGCTAGAGATAAAAGCGTCCTAGAGACCCAGTACTTC
CDR3: CSARDKSVLETQYF

size: .
D: TRBD1
V: TRBV7-2
J: TRBJ2-7
DNA: TGTGCCAGCAGCTGGGGGGACAGGGGGCGCGAGCAGTACTTC
CDR3: CASSWGDRGREQYF

size: .
D: .
V: TRBV4-1
J: TRBJ1-2
DNA: TGCGCCAGCACCCCGGTCCGGGGTAACTATGGCTACACCTTC
CDR3: CASTPVRGNYGYTF

size: few
D: TRBD2
V: TRBV6-6
J: TRBJ2-1
DNA: TGTGCCAGCAGGCGGGAGGAGCACAATGAGCAGTTCTTC
CDR3: CASRREEHNEQFF

size: .
D: .
V: TRBV5-6
J: TRBJ2-7
DNA: TGTGCCAGCAGCTGGTGGACGGTCCTCTCCTACGAGCAGTACTTC
CDR3: CASSWWTVLSYEQYF

size: .
D: TRBD1
V: TRBV7-9
J: TRBJ2-2
DNA: TGTGCCAGCAGCGACACAGGGGGGATCGGGGAGCTGTTTTTT
CDR3: CASSDTGGIGELFF

size: .
D: .
V: TRBV4-1
J: TRBJ1-1
DNA: TGCGCCAGCAGCCAAGGGGCCGAAGGGAGCACTGAAGCTTTCTTT
CDR3: CASSQGAEGSTEAFF